Shown below are 9 T cell receptor beta chains from a single sample sequenced in a study of beta chain features in type 1 diabetes. General study points: When Type 1 diabetes patients were examined, their TCRB CDR3s proved moderately but significantly shorter in all four CD4+ subsets.

For these TCRs, the target antigens are not known. Of the isolated RNA, all was reverse transcribed, and so the sequenced material was expressed TCRB transcripts. Produced via immunoSEQ multiplex PCR; TCRdb's table is partial and in-frame only. The sample holds 250,000 to 350,000 clones, 15% seen once. Sequencing used naive CD4+ T cells from blood. The receptors stem from a man between 18 and 35 years old with type 1 diabetes.

This clone was counted between two and nine times. The gene calls are TRBV30 and TRBJ2-4, with D possibly being TRBD2 (7 bases). Germline loops: CDR1 GTSNPN, CDR2 SVGIG (reference sequence). The CDR3 runs 15 residues. Trimming pared 1 base from V and 10 bases from J, leaving 20 bases between. The CDR3 DNA reads as TGTGCCTGGAGTGCAAATGGGGGGGCCAGGGGTATTCAGTACTTC. This translates into CAWSANGGARGIQYF.

The chain has TRBV11-2 and TRBJ2-2; weak D call: TRBD1 (5 bases). V shed 2 bases and J shed 6 bases, with 16 bases lying between them. Germline V gives CDR1 SGHAT, CDR2 FQNNGV. The length of the CDR3 is 16 residues. The CDR3 region is CASSLLRVLDSGELFF. CDR3 nucleotides: TGTGCCAGCAGCTTACTCAGGGTTCTTGATTCCGGGGAGCTGTTTTTT.

The chain uses TRBV5-4 and TRBJ2-7; the match to TRBD1 covers 7 bases. Per the germline V gene, CDR1 is SGHNT and CDR2 is YYREEE (reference sequence). Trimming removed 0 bases from V and 2 bases from J; junction bases left unmatched: 5. This CDR3 contains 15 residues. The DNA of the CDR3 is TGTGCCAGCAGCTTGGACCCGGGGACAGCCTACGAGCAGTACTTC. Protein: CASSLDPGTAYEQYF.

The rearrangement links TRBV27 to TRBJ2-3; 7 nucleotides align to TRBD2. J gave up 5 bases and V 4 bases, and 18 bases lay outside the gene matches. The CDR3 has 18 amino acids. From germline, CDR1 is MNHEY and CDR2 SMNVEV (reference sequence). CDR3 bases: TGTGCCAGCAGTTCCACACTTCCGGGACTACCCGTGATAGATACGCAGTATTTT. The encoded protein is CASSSTLPGLPVIDTQYF.

As DNA, the CDR3 is TGTGCCTGGAGTGTACGGTCGTGGTACTACACAGATACGCAGTATTTT. The encoded protein is CAWSVRSWYYTDTQYF. This sequence joins TRBV30 and TRBJ2-3; D gene ambiguous. This CDR3 is built from 16 residues. Germline V gene lookup returns CDR1 GTSNPN and CDR2 SVGIG (reference sequence). V lost 0 bases and J 2 bases, leaving 15 bases between the germline ends.

The chain links TRBV4-1 to TRBJ1-4; 7 nucleotides line up with TRBD1. The CDR3 is 15 residues long. J was trimmed by 4 bases and V by 3 bases; bases with no gene match: 5. From germline, CDR1 is MGHRA and CDR2 YSYEKL. This CDR3 is CASSHSGGGNEKLFF. CDR3 coding DNA: TGCGCCAGCAGCCACTCAGGGGGTGGTAATGAAAAACTGTTTTTT.

CDR3 DNA sequence: TGTGCCAGTAGTTACCCAGGGCCGACAGATACGCAGTATTTT. This gives the protein CASSYPGPTDTQYF. The genes are TRBV19 and TRBJ2-3, with D tentatively TRBD1 (5 bases). This CDR3 is built from 14 residues. CDR1 is LNHDA, CDR2 SQIVND, per germline (reference sequence). Trimming left V 5 bases short and J 3 bases short, with 12 bases between.

This chain connects TRBV18 to TRBJ2-3, with 7 bases matching TRBD1. Germline CDR1 and CDR2: KGHSH and LQKENI. With 1 base clipped from V and 3 bases from J, the junction kept 4 bases outside the gene matches. The CDR3 runs to 15 residues. The CDR3 sequence is CASSPQGAPTDTQYF. The CDR3 coding sequence is TGTGCCAGCTCACCACAGGGGGCTCCGACAGATACGCAGTATTTT.

The CDR3 DNA sequence: TGTGCCAGCAGTTCTTTCGGGACAGGGGGCATCCAGCCCCAGCATTTT. This gives the protein CASSSFGTGGIQPQHF. This chain uses TRBV6-5 with TRBJ1-5; TRBD1 agrees at 12 bases. V trimming: 4 bases; J trimming: 7 bases; junction bases outside the gene matches: 8. CDR3 length: 16 residues. Germline V gives CDR1 MNHEY, CDR2 SVGAGI.